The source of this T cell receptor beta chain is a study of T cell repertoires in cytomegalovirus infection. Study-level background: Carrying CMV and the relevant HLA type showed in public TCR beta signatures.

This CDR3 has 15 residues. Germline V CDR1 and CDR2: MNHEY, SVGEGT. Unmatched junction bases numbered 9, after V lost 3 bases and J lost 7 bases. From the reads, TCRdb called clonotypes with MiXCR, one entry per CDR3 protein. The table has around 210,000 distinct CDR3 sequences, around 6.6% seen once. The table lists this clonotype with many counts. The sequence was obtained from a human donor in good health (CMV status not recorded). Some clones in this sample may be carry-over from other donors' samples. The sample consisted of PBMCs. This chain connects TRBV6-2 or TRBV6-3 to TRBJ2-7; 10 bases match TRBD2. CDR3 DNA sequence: TGTGCCAGCAGTTATACCAGCGGGGGGGCTGAAGAGCAGTACTTC. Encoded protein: CASSYTSGGAEEQYF.